This entry describes one TCR beta chain. The sample is drawn from a study of technical replicates of blood from a handful of donors. TCRdb keeps only in-frame clones here, not all; method: immunoSEQ multiplex PCR. Of fewer than 85,000 clones listed, roughly 92% are singletons. This clonotype was sampled from a human donor in good health. The sample was T cells isolated from PBMCs.

The CDR3 DNA is TGTGCCAGCAGCTTAAGGGGGGACAGGGAGGCGCAGCCCCAGCATTTT. Translating gives CASSLRGDREAQPQHF. This rearrangement joins TRBV7-8 to TRBJ1-5; 9 bases map to TRBD1. The J segment lost 7 bases and the V segment lost 2 bases, leaving 9 bases of the junction unmatched. Per the germline V gene, CDR1 is SGHVS and CDR2 is FQNEAQ. The CDR3 sequence is 16 residues long.